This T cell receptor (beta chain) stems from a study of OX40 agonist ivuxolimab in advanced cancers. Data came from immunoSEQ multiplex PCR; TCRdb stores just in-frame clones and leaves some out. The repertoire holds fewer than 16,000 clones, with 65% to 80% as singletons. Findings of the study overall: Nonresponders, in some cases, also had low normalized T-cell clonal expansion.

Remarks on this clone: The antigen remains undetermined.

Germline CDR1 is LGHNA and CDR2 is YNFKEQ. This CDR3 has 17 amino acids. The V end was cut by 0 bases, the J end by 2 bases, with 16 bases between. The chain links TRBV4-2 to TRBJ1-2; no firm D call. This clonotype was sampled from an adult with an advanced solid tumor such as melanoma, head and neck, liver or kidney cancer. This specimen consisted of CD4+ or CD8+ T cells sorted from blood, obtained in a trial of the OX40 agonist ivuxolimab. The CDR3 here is CASSQEGSLVGNYGYTF. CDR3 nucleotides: TGTGCCAGCAGCCAAGAAGGTAGTTTAGTGGGGAACTATGGCTACACCTTC.